These 12 T cell receptor beta chains share one sample of origin, sequenced in a study of cytomegalovirus exposure and HLA in healthy donors. The primer mix had 60 Vbeta and 13 Jbeta primers. Clones were sequenced by immunoSEQ multiplex PCR, and TCRdb holds only the in-frame ones, with some missing. The top ten clones hold 4% to 4.5% of a sample with about 130,000 clones, roughly 74% of them seen once. Sequencing was carried out using PBMCs. These receptors were obtained from a woman aged 45-65 years in good health and CMV-seropositive.

The chain uses TRBV5-4 and TRBJ2-5; 7 bases align to TRBD1. This CDR3 contains 13 residues. The germline gives CDR1 SGHNT, CDR2 YYREEE (reference sequence). With V trimmed by 2 bases and J by 4 bases, 2 bases remained unmatched. This CDR3 reads CASSLQGRETQYF. In nucleotides, the CDR3 is TGTGCCAGCAGCTTACAGGGGCGAGAGACCCAGTACTTC.

J is TRBJ1-2 and V is TRBV27, with 9 bases that match TRBD1. The V segment lost 7 bases and the J segment 7 bases; nucleotides outside the gene matches: 10. The germline CDR1 and CDR2 sequences are MNHEY and SMNVEV (reference sequence). The CDR3 loop spans 14 amino acids. The CDR3 DNA follows: TGTGCCAGCAAGTCCGGGACAGGGATGATTGGCTACACCTTC. Amino acid sequence: CASKSGTGMIGYTF.

This sequence joins TRBV13 and TRBJ2-7, with D perhaps matching TRBD1 (7 bases). The germline V gene encodes CDR1 PRHDT and CDR2 FYEKMQ (reference sequence). The CDR3 runs to 15 residues. The V end lost 1 base, the J end lost 5 bases, and 15 bases lay between the germline ends. The CDR3 bases are TGTGCCAGCAGCTTAGCAGGGGGGCGGGTGGACGAGCAGTACTTC. This encodes CASSLAGGRVDEQYF.

This chain connects TRBV9 to TRBJ2-1, with TRBD2 matching 8 bases. In germline, CDR1 is SGDLS, CDR2 YYNGEE. The CDR3 is made up of 17 amino acids. The ends lost 3 bases at V and 6 bases at J; junction bases unmatched: 14. The CDR3 loop is CASSGYRGGLKTNEQFF. The CDR3 region has the DNA TGTGCCAGCAGCGGATACCGGGGGGGACTCAAGACCAATGAGCAGTTCTTC. The full variable domain, rest sourced from reference TRBV9 and TRBJ2-1, is DSGVTQTPKHLITATGQRVTLRCSPRSGDLSVYWYQQSLDQGLQFLIQYYNGEERAKGNILERFSAQQFPDLHSELNLSSLELGDSALYFCASSGYRGGLKTNEQFFGPGTRLTVL.

The V call is TRBV9, the J call TRBJ1-5; D remains ambiguous. The CDR3 consists of 14 residues. The V gene's germline CDR1 is SGDLS and CDR2 YYNGEE. V lost 4 bases, J lost 0 bases, and 8 bases lay in between. The CDR3 DNA follows: TGTGCCAGCAGCTCCGGGGTTAGCAATCAGCCCCAGCATTTT. This translates into CASSSGVSNQPQHF. Full variable domain (remainder filled in from reference TRBV9 and TRBJ1-5): DSGVTQTPKHLITATGQRVTLRCSPRSGDLSVYWYQQSLDQGLQFLIQYYNGEERAKGNILERFSAQQFPDLHSELNLSSLELGDSALYFCASSSGVSNQPQHFGDGTRLSIL.

The chain combines TRBV10-3 with TRBJ2-3; D uncertain. CDR1 is ENHRY, CDR2 SYGVKD, per germline. The CDR3 contains 15 residues. V lost 3 bases, J lost 2 bases, and 12 bases lay in between. This CDR3 reads CAISERLTTTDTQYF. The DNA of the CDR3 is TGTGCCATCAGTGAAAGACTCACAACCACAGATACGCAGTATTTT.

This chain joins TRBV19 and TRBJ2-5; 7 positions agree with TRBD2. Unmatched junction bases numbered 6, after V lost 2 bases and J lost 3 bases. The germline CDR1 and CDR2 sequences are LNHDA and SQIVND (reference sequence). CDR3 length: 15 amino acids. The CDR3 coding sequence is TGTGCCAGTAGTATAATGGGACTACAAGAAGAGACCCAGTACTTC. Its translation is CASSIMGLQEETQYF. Filled out from reference TRBV19 and TRBJ2-5, the complete variable domain reads DGGITQSPKYLFRKEGQNVTLSCEQNLNHDAMYWYRQDPGQGLRLIYYSQIVNDFQKGDIAEGYSVSREKKESFPLTVTSAQKNPTAFYLCASSIMGLQEETQYFGPGTRLLVL.

This clone has more than one count but fewer than ten. V is TRBV7-9 and J is TRBJ2-5, with a weak D call TRBD2 (5 bases). V was shortened by 4 bases and J by 2 bases, with 17 bases between the two germline ends. The CDR3 runs to 16 residues. Per germline, CDR1 SEHNR and CDR2 FQNEAQ (reference sequence). Written as DNA, the CDR3 is TGTGCCAGCAGCTCGGACTTTCGCACGGGGCAAGAGACCCAGTACTTC. This sequence encodes CASSSDFRTGQETQYF.

The gene calls are TRBV5-1 and TRBJ1-5; 8 bases line up with TRBD1. Germline V gives CDR1 SGHRS, CDR2 YFSETQ. The CDR3 covers 15 residues. V lost 0 bases, J lost 3 bases, and 2 bases stayed unmatched. CDR3 nucleotide sequence: TGCGCCAGCAGCTTGGGGGACAGGAACAATCAGCCCCAGCATTTT. Amino acid sequence: CASSLGDRNNQPQHF.

The chain employs TRBV7-2 and TRBJ2-5; 8 bases are shared with TRBD2. With the DNA end fitting TRBJ2-7 better, the J assignment may be wrong. This CDR3 is built from 15 residues. Germline values: CDR1 SGHTA, CDR2 FQGNSA. In DNA, the CDR3 is TGTGCCAGCAGCACGCGGGGGGAGAGGTACTACGAGCAGTACTTC. Protein: CASSTRGERYYEQYF.

This clone was found a few times. This rearrangement joins TRBV6-1 to TRBJ1-4; D is perhaps TRBD1 (5 bases). The V gene lost 0 bases and the J gene lost 4 bases, with 12 bases spanning the gap. The V gene's germline CDR1 is MNHNS and CDR2 SASEGT. CDR3 size: 16 residues. DNA of the CDR3: TGTGCCAGCAGTGAAGCGATCAAGGGGCGTAATGAAAAACTGTTTTTT. It yields the protein CASSEAIKGRNEKLFF.

The rearrangement joins TRBV4-1 to TRBJ2-7; D is possibly TRBD1 (5 bases). V was clipped by 1 base and J by 1 base, with 14 bases between them. CDR3 length equals 16 residues. Per germline, CDR1 MGHRA and CDR2 YSYEKL. The CDR3 region is CASSQVQRTLSYEQYF. In DNA form, the CDR3 reads TGCGCCAGCAGCCAAGTTCAACGGACATTATCCTACGAGCAGTACTTC.